This T cell receptor (beta chain) is drawn from a study of T cell responses to AZD1222 COVID-19 vaccine. Whole-study findings and limits: Possibly, clonal diversity was underestimated; donors were largely white British and included more females. Spike-specific TCR repertoires showed rising breadth and depth after two AZD1222 doses.

Regarding this clone: Its antigen is currently unknown.

Germline-derived CDR1 and CDR2 are SGHRS and YFSETQ. The CDR3 sequence is 15 residues long. V was shortened by 3 bases and J by 2 bases, with 12 bases between the two germline ends. Sequenced by immunoSEQ multiplex PCR; TCRdb stores in-frame clones only, minus some. The table records about 88,000 clones, approximately 88% of them present only once. The sample here was peripheral blood, taken 28 days after the second AZD1222 dose. The chain is built from TRBV5-1 and TRBJ1-3; D possibly corresponds to TRBD1 (5 bases). The sequence was collected from an adult who received the AZD1222 COVID-19 vaccine. In DNA, the CDR3 is TGCGCCAGCAGCTGGATAGGGGAACCTGGAAACACCATATATTTT. Residues: CASSWIGEPGNTIYF.